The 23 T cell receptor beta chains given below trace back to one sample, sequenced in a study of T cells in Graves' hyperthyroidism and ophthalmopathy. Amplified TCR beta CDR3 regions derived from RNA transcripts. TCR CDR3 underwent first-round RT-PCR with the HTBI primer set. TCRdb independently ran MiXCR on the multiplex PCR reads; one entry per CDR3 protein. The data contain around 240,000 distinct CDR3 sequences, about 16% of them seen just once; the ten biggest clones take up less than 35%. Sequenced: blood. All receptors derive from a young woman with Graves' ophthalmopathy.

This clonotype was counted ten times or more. CDR3 sequence reads: CASSAGTLSNQPQHF. In DNA, the CDR3 is TGTGCCAGCTCAGCTGGGACACTCAGCAATCAGCCCCAGCATTTT. V usage is TRBV18 and J usage is TRBJ1-5, with D perhaps matching TRBD1 (6 bases). Deletions cut 5 bases from V and 1 base from J, with 12 bases between. This CDR3 is built from 15 residues. CDR1 KGHSH and CDR2 LQKENI come from the germline V gene.

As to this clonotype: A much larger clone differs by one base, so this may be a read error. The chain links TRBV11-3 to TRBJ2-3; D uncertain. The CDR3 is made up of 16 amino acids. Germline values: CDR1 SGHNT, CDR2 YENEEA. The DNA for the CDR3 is TGTTCCAGCAGCCCGGCTCCCGGTCTTAGCACAGATACGCAGTATTTT. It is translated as CSSSPAPGLSTDTQYF.

The CDR3 protein is CASSEGSGTTGELFF. The DNA of the CDR3 is TGTGCCAGCAGCGAGGGTAGCGGGACCACCGGGGAGCTGTTTTTT. The chain is built from TRBV9 and TRBJ2-2, with 8 bases that match TRBD2. The germline V gene encodes CDR1 SGDLS and CDR2 YYNGEE. The CDR3 is 15 amino acids. The trim removed 3 bases at V and 4 bases at J, leaving 5 bases unmatched.

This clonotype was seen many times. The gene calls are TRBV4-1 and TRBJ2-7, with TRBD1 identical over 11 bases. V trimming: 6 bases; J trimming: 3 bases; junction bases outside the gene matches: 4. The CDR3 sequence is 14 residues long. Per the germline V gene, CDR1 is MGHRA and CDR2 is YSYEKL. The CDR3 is CASRRTGGFYEQYF. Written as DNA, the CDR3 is TGCGCCAGCAGGCGGACAGGGGGCTTCTACGAGCAGTACTTC.

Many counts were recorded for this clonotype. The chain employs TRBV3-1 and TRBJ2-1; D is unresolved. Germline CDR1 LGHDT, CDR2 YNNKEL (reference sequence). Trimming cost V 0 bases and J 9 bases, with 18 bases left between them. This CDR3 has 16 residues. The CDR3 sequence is CASSQDMSRHLGEQFF. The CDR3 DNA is TGTGCCAGCAGCCAAGATATGTCCCGCCATTTGGGTGAGCAGTTCTTC.

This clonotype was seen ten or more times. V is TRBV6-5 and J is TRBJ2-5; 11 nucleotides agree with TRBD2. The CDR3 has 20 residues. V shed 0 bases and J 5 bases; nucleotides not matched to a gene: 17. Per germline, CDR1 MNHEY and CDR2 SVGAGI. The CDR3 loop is CASSYSTVALAGGSWETQYF. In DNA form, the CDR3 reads TGTGCCAGCAGTTACTCGACAGTAGCTCTAGCGGGGGGATCATGGGAGACCCAGTACTTC.

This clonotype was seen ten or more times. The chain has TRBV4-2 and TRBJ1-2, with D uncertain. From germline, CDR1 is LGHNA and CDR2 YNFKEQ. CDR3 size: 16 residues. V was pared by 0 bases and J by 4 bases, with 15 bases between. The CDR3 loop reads CASSQEIPGSAYGYTF. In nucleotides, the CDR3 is TGTGCCAGCAGCCAAGAGATCCCAGGCAGCGCCTATGGCTACACCTTC.

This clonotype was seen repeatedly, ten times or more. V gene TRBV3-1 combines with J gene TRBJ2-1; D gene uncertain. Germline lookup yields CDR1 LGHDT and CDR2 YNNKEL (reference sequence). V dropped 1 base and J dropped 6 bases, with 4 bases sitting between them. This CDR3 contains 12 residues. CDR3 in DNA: TGTGCCAGCAGCCAAGTCTCCAATGAGCAGTTCTTC. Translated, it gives CASSQVSNEQFF.

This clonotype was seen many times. This chain's CDR3 is CASSPPGAEGDGYTF. DNA for the CDR3: TGTGCCAGCAGCCCACCAGGGGCAGAAGGGGATGGCTACACCTTC. The chain has TRBV7-9 and TRBJ1-2, with D perhaps TRBD1 (6 bases). The CDR3 runs 15 residues. Germline loops: CDR1 SEHNR, CDR2 FQNEAQ (reference sequence). V was trimmed by 5 bases and J by 6 bases, leaving 19 bases between them.

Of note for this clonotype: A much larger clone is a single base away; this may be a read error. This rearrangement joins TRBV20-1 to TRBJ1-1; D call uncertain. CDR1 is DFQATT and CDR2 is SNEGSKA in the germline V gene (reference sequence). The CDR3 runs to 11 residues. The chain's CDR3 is CSAGSNTGAFF. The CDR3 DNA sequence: TGCAGTGCGGGGTCGAACACTGGAGCTTTCTTT.

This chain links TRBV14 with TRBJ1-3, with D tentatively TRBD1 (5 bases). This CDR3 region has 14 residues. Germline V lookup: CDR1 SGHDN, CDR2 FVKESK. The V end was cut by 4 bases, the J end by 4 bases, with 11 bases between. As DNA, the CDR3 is TGTGCCAGCAGCCGCGGAGGGGCAGGAAACACCATATATTTT. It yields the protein CASSRGGAGNTIYF.

The CDR3 nucleotides are TGTGCCAGCAGTTTAACCCCAATCGCCTACAATGAGCAGTTCTTC. This translates into CASSLTPIAYNEQFF. This chain links TRBV12-3 or TRBV12-4 with TRBJ2-1; D gene ambiguous. The CDR3 has 15 amino acids. The germline V and J ends were trimmed by 2 bases and 2 bases, with 10 bases remaining between them.

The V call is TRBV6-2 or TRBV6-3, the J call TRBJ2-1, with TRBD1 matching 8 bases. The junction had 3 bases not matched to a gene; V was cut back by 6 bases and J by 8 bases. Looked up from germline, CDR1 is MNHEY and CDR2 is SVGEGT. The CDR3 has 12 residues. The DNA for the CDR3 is TGTGCCAGCAGCAAACAGGGGGATGAGCAGTTCTTC. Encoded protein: CASSKQGDEQFF.

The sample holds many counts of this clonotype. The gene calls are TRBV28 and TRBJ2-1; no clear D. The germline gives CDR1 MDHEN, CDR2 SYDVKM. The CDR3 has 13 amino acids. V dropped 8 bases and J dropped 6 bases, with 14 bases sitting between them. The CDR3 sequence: CASLLSSRNEQFF. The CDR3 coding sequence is TGTGCCAGCCTATTAAGCAGTCGCAATGAGCAGTTCTTC.

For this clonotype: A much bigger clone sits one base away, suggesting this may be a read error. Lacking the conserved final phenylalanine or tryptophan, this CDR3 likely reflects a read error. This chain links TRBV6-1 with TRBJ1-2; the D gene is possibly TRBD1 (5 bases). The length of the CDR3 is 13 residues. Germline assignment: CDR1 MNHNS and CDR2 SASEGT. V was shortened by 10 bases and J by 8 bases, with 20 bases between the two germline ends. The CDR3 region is CATRGTDSSGYTL. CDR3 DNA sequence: TGTGCCACCCGAGGGACGGATTCCTCGGGCTACACCCTC.

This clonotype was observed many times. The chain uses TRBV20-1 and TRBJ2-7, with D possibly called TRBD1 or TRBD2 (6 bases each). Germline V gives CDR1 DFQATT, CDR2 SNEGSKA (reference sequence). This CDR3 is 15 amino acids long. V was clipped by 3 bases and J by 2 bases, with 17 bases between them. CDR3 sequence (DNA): TGCAGTGCTAGGGAGGGGGGACGAGGAACCTACGAGCAGTACTTC. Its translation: CSAREGGRGTYEQYF.

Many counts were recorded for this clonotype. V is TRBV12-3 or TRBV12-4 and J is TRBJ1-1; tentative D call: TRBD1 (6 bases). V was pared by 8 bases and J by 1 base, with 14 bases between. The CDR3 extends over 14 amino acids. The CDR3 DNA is TGTGCCAGCTCTAGGTCAGGGGAGAACACTGAAGCTTTCTTT. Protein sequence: CASSRSGENTEAFF.

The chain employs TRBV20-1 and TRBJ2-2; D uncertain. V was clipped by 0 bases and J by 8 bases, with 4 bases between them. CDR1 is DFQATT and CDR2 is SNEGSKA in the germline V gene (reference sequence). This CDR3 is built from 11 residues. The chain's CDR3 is CSARDGGELFF. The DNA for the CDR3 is TGCAGTGCTAGAGACGGGGGGGAGCTGTTTTTT.

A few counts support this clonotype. The CDR3 nucleotides read TGTGCCAGTACCGGGGGGGCTGAAGCTTTCTTT. The encoded protein is CASTGGAEAFF. V is TRBV19 and J is TRBJ1-1; D possibly corresponds to TRBD1 (5 bases). The CDR3 covers 11 residues. V dropped 7 bases and J dropped 6 bases, with 9 bases sitting between them. Per germline, CDR1 LNHDA and CDR2 SQIVND (reference sequence).

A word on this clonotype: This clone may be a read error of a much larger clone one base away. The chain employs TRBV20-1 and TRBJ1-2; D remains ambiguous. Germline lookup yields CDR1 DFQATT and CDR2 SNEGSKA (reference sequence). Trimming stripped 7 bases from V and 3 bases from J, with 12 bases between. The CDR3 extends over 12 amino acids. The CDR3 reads CSVNRGYYGYTF. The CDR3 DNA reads TGCAGTGTAAACCGAGGGTACTATGGCTACACCTTC.

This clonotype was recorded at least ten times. DNA for the CDR3: TGTGCCACCAGCACAGGACTAGCGGGGGCCCTGGGAGATACGCAGTATTTT. Translated, it gives CATSTGLAGALGDTQYF. The rearrangement joins TRBV15 to TRBJ2-3; 13 positions match TRBD2. This CDR3 comprises 17 residues. The germline CDR1 and CDR2 sequences are LNHNV and YYDKDF (reference sequence). Unmatched junction bases numbered 9, after V lost 4 bases and J lost 5 bases.

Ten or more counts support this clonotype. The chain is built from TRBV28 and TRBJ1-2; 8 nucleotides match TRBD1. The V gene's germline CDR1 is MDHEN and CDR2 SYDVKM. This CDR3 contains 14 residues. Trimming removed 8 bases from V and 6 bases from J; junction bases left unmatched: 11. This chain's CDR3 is CASSLLTGDDGYTF. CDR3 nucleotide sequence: TGTGCCAGCTCCCTCCTGACAGGGGACGATGGCTACACCTTC.

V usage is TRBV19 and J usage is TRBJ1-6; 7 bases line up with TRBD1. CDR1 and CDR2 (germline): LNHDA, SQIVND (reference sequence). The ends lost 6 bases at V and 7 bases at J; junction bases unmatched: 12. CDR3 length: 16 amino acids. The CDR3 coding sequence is TGTGCCAGTAGCGACACATCGGGACAGCTGAATTCACCCCTCCACTTT. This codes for CASSDTSGQLNSPLHF.